This T cell receptor beta chain appears in the sequencing data of a study of regulatory T cells in long-lasting Graves disease. Time point given: persistent/refractory GD, antithyroid drugs over 5 years with positive TRAb. Making the TCR library involved RNA that had been extracted from PBMCs. Through Arm-PCR of CDR3 regions and iRepertoire HTBI primers, TCR beta libraries were built. TCRdb ran MiXCR on the multiplex PCR reads and lists one entry per CDR3 protein. Among a few hundred thousand distinct CDR3 sequences listed, roughly 24% were seen once. This clonotype appeared many times. The germline V gene encodes CDR1 DFQATT and CDR2 SNEGSKA (reference sequence). V was pared by 7 bases and J by 4 bases, with 11 bases between. This CDR3 is built from 13 residues.

The source material was peripheral blood mononuclear cells (PBMCs), sampled when the disease was refractory, from a patient treated with antithyroid drugs. The TCR originated in a woman between 40 and 55 years old with Graves disease. V gene TRBV20-1 combines with J gene TRBJ1-6; D is undetermined. The CDR3 region is CSVRKQYNSPLHF. CDR3 DNA sequence: TGCAGTGTCAGGAAACAGTATAATTCACCCCTCCACTTT.